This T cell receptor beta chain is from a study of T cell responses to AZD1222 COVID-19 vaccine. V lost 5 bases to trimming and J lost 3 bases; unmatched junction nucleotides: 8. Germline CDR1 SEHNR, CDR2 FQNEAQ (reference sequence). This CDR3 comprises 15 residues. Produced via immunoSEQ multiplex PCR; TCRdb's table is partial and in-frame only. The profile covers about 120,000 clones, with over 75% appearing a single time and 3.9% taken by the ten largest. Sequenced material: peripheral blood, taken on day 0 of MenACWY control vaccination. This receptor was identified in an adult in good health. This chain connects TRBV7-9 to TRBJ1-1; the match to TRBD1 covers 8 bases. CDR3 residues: CASSIDRGGDTEAFF. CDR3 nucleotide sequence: TGTGCCAGCAGCATAGACAGGGGAGGAGACACTGAAGCTTTCTTT.